Listed here are 5 T cell receptor beta chains from one sample, sequenced in a study of T cells in Graves' hyperthyroidism and ophthalmopathy. The investigators amplified TCR beta CDR3 regions from RNA transcripts. Researchers ran a first-round RT-PCR on the TCR CDR3 using the HTBI primer set. Using its own MiXCR run on the multiplex PCR reads, TCRdb lists one record per CDR3 protein. The table has 700,000 to 850,000 distinct CDR3 sequences, 30% to 40% seen once; the top ten hold more than 25%. What was sequenced was blood. The receptors here all came from a woman in her thirties or forties with Graves' hyperthyroidism.

This clonotype appeared a few times. The chain has TRBV6-5 and TRBJ1-1; D is undetermined. Looked up from germline, CDR1 is MNHEY and CDR2 is SVGAGI. Trimming took 10 bases from V and 0 from J, leaving 9 bases between them. This CDR3 region has 12 residues. CDR3 in amino acids: CAIGRMNTEAFF. CDR3 in DNA: TGTGCCATCGGACGAATGAACACTGAAGCTTTCTTT.

Regarding this clonotype: Given a much more abundant clone one base away, this may be a read error. The rearrangement uses TRBV6-5 and TRBJ1-2; no definite D call. Germline CDR1 and CDR2: MNHEY and SVGAGI. Trimming pared 8 bases from V and 4 bases from J, leaving 11 bases between. The CDR3 has 12 residues. As DNA, the CDR3 is TGTGCCAGCGGAGCTCGGGGCTATGGCTACACCTTC. Its translation: CASGARGYGYTF.

The chain is built from TRBV10-3 and TRBJ1-5; the D is unclear. Per germline, CDR1 ENHRY and CDR2 SYGVKD. V lost 4 bases to trimming and J lost 0 bases, with 19 bases between them. The CDR3 extends over 18 amino acids. The CDR3 is CAISGLLRVGDSNQPQHF. The CDR3 DNA reads as TGTGCCATCAGTGGCCTCTTGCGGGTTGGGGATAGCAATCAGCCCCAGCATTTT.

This clonotype was observed a few times. The chain carries TRBV27 and TRBJ1-2, with 7 positions matching TRBD1. Germline CDR1 MNHEY, CDR2 SMNVEV (reference sequence). The CDR3 sequence is 12 residues long. The ends lost 6 bases at V and 6 bases at J; junction bases unmatched: 4. The CDR3 DNA reads as TGTGCCAGCAGAGACAGGGCGGATGGCTACACCTTC. Its protein product is CASRDRADGYTF.

On this clonotype: A read error may produce the germline difference seen at one junction end. V usage is TRBV7-7 and J usage is TRBJ2-7, with 10 bases that match TRBD2. This CDR3 is built from 14 residues. Germline V gene data show CDR1 as SSHAT and CDR2 as FNYEAQ (reference sequence). The DNA for the CDR3 is TGTGCTAGCAGCTTAGGAAGCGGGGGGGGCGAGCAGTACTTC. Its protein product is CASSLGSGGGEQYF.